Described below is a single T cell receptor (beta chain) sequence and its context. Its antigen is currently not known. Base quality data are lacking; no much larger clone is found one base away. At one collaborating source in Seattle, patients were enrolled during active infection and were followed longitudinally through the course of disease. Collaborating institutions collected whole blood in K2EDTA tubes following their own protocols. For TCRbeta analysis, collaborator samples were shipped as frozen whole blood, as isolated PBMCs, or as DNA extracted from either sample type. TCRbeta CDR3 regions were amplified from genomic DNA using the immunoSEQ Assay, a bias-controlled multiplex PCR. From the authors' description of their analysis: Within the assay, amplification of reference gene primers was used to estimate how many nucleated cells each sample contained. Sequence reads were collapsed and filtered to measure the absolute abundance of every unique TCRbeta CDR3 rearrangement. For each sample, productive Simpson clonality was calculated as the square root of Simpson's diversity index across productive rearrangements. TCRdb stores this immuneACCESS table with in-frame sequences only. Part of the clones is absent; in the studies checked, under half of the shortfall reflects unresolved V genes, and no reason is known for the rest. For V, J and clone size, that table is used; D and trimming come from the DNA. The sample table lists approximately 330,000 clones, about 90% of them with a count of one. Jointly, the top ten make up about 1% of the sample.

Ends trimmed: V by 5 bases, J by 4 bases; bases unmatched to a gene: 6. Taken from cysteine to phenylalanine, the CDR3 has 14 residues. CDR3 DNA is the only sequence kept; it has 42 bases, read in frame from the first base. According to the germline V gene, CDR1 reads MNHEY and CDR2 reads SVGAGI. This record comes from a study of blood T cell repertoires in COVID-19 (dated by TCRdb to about 2020). About the investigation overall: Samples covering the acute and convalescent phases of COVID-19 were provided by collaborators in the United States, Italy and Spain. The prospective study material was composed of cDNA or gDNA derived from T cells, B-cell-depleted T cells, or PBMCs. Subjects who had been exposed to COVID-19, were actively infected with it, or had recovered from it provided the deeply sampled blood TCRbeta repertoires that made up the dataset. The repertoires were made available in a free public database intended to serve as a resource for research on the immune response to SARS-CoV-2. The samples were drawn from two sources: the first 160 participants of the ongoing ImmuneRACE study, and some 1,300 subjects contributed by 6 global collaborators. Nearly every sample came with metadata listing a de-identified subject ID, COVID-19 status, age in years and sex. Where HLA class I and class II types were available, the types were taken from metadata supplied by the sample provider, not from assay-based typing. Results the study describes overall, beyond this receptor: The amount of clinical and demographic metadata varied by source and participant and was provided uncurated.

The chain is encoded by TRBV6-5 joined to TRBJ1-1; TRBD1 lines up with 8 middle nucleotides. Sequences were obtained from peripheral blood. The sequence was obtained from a middle-aged woman with COVID-19, enrolled during active disease. CDR3 sequence: CASSLTGAVTEAFF. The sequenced DNA: TGTGCCAGCAGTCTGACAGGGGCGGTCACTGAAGCTTTCTTT.